This is a list of T cell receptor beta chains from one sample in a study of brain metastases from non-small cell lung cancer. Sequencing was performed with immunoSEQ multiplex PCR; in TCRdb, only in-frame clones are kept and a portion is missing. The table records roughly 14,000 clones, approximately 80% of them present only once. Material for sequencing was primary lung tumor tissue. Receptors were obtained from a donor at least 40 years old with non-small cell lung cancer. Each CDR3 is given with its conserved first and last residue. Each record gives: J gene, V gene, clone size, CDR3 protein. Size tells how often a clone was seen (once, few, many) or the class of an expanded clone, and some rows leave it out.

TRBJ2-5 TRBV7-2 - CASSLSRGYQETQYF
TRBJ2-3 TRBV5-1 few CASSLTDTQYF
TRBJ2-1 TRBV6-4 - CASSPFGSYNEQFF
TRBJ1-1 TRBV5-1 - CASSLSTDYTEAFF
TRBJ2-3 TRBV5-6 - CASSLAGLSTDTQYF
TRBJ1-5 TRBV7-9 - CASSPGTGNQPQHF
TRBJ2-3 TRBV4-3 - CASSQDGGNTDTQYF
TRBJ2-5 TRBV5-1 - CASSRQETQYF
TRBJ2-7 TRBV5-1 - CASSLAEADGFRDEQYF
TRBJ1-1 TRBV6-5 - CASSYRYRQNTEAFF
TRBJ1-1 TRBV12-5 - CASGSTLTGDTEAFF